The rows below give T cell receptor beta chains drawn from one sample of a study of blood T cell repertoires in COVID-19. Repertoires were generated with immunoSEQ multiplex PCR, while TCRdb's copy carries only in-frame clones and drops some. The profile shows around 150,000 clones, over 75% of them singletons. The sequencing sample was made of PBMCs or T cells enriched from blood (not recorded which). These receptors all come from a man aged 35 to 55 who had recovered from COVID-19. The CDR3 runs from the conserved cysteine through the conserved F or W.

cdr3_aa cdr3_length j_call v_call
CASTGIGEETQYF 13 TRBJ2-5 TRBV4-1
CASSRTSGGTDTDTQYF 17 TRBJ2-3 TRBV4-2
CASSLRPSAHIQETQYF 17 TRBJ2-5 TRBV27
CASSDEGPYGYTF 13 TRBJ1-2 TRBV10-2
CASSLAGIGADTQYF 15 TRBJ2-3 TRBV5-1
CASSQEASGGTYEQYF 16 TRBJ2-7 TRBV4-1
CASSHGWYNEQFF 13 TRBJ2-1 TRBV14
CASSQGGTRGNEQFF 15 TRBJ2-1 TRBV3-1/TRBV3-2
CAWSTGFQNTEAFF 14 TRBJ1-1 TRBV30
CASSRGGQGRSNQPQHF 17 TRBJ1-5 TRBV21-1
CASSGGHYGYTF 12 TRBJ1-2 TRBV10-2
CASSLGGLSNTGELFF 16 TRBJ2-2 TRBV11-3
CASSLKPGQPQHF 13 TRBJ1-5 TRBV5-8
CSALVGDEAFF 11 TRBJ1-1 TRBV20-1
CASSDRVETEAFF 13 TRBJ1-1 TRBV6-1
CASSLAAGGLVYNEQFF 17 TRBJ2-1 TRBV11-2
CASSAGTGVLNTEAFF 16 TRBJ1-1 TRBV18
CASSSGLGTDTQYF 14 TRBJ2-3 TRBV5-6
CAWSARVLSGGGYTF 15 TRBJ1-2 TRBV30
CASLRLGGTTEAFF 14 TRBJ1-1 TRBV6-5
CASSPRGTSGEGEQYF 16 TRBJ2-7 TRBV13
CASSPPGGQEAFF 13 TRBJ1-1 TRBV7-3
CASSPGQGDTGELFF 15 TRBJ2-2 TRBV11-3
CASSYGGPFFGGLHF 15 TRBJ1-6 TRBV6-5
CASSPSSNRDRGAGYTF 17 TRBJ1-2 TRBV19
CASSLDGTYTDTQYF 15 TRBJ2-3 TRBV5-1
CASSLDGGDTQYF 13 TRBJ2-3 TRBV7-3
CASSFGGSHYGYTF 14 TRBJ1-2 TRBV27
CAISGRGREGETQYF 15 TRBJ2-5 TRBV10-3
CASSANPLGQVRTIYF 16 TRBJ1-3 TRBV25-1
CASSIYPSAGGRSYEQYF 18 TRBJ2-7 TRBV19
CASSQEGERRNTF 13 TRBJ1-2 TRBV3-1/TRBV3-2
CASLRIGVFRITF 13 TRBJ1-2 TRBV12-3/TRBV12-4
CASSPSDTEAFF 12 TRBJ1-1 TRBV18
CASSQGNQPQHF 12 TRBJ1-5 TRBV7-9
CASSYVLAGGSETQYF 16 TRBJ2-5 TRBV6-5
CASSSGPYGYTF 12 TRBJ1-2 TRBV5-6
CASKRFEGVNQPQHF 15 TRBJ1-5 TRBV19
CASSDRVNTEAFF 13 TRBJ1-1 TRBV19
CASSRATGDGAEKLFF 16 TRBJ1-4 TRBV5-4
CASRTSGGVYNEQFF 15 TRBJ2-1 TRBV6-6
CASSQVGQGNTEAFF 15 TRBJ1-1 TRBV14
CASSSGQPDGELFF 14 TRBJ2-2 TRBV5-1
CASSQEPGLNEKLFF 15 TRBJ1-4 TRBV4-1
CAWGQGAGKSPLHF 14 TRBJ1-6 TRBV30
CASSVVPGRAGGSDTQYF 18 TRBJ2-3 TRBV9
CASSLALQGTEAFF 14 TRBJ1-1 TRBV7-2
CASSPSSNQPQHF 13 TRBJ1-5 TRBV18
CASSYGTDNNSPLHF 15 TRBJ1-6 TRBV18
CASSYSLGVDVLTF 14 TRBJ2-6 TRBV6-5
CASRVDWGPQETQYF 15 TRBJ2-5 TRBV27